The rows below give T cell receptor beta chains drawn from one sample of a study of cytotoxic CD8 clonotypes in ibrutinib-treated CLL. Method: immunoSEQ multiplex PCR; TCRdb's copy keeps in-frame clones and lacks some. The sample has 250,000 to 350,000 clones; more than 70% are singletons. Material: PBMCs, obtained at disease progression, from a patient treated with ibrutinib. The receptors here all came from a human donor with chronic lymphocytic leukemia. CDR3s include the opening cysteine and the closing phenylalanine or tryptophan. Each record gives: clone size, V gene, D gene, J gene, CDR3 protein, CDR3 DNA. The D gene is left open where the match is weak. The listing skips clone size in some rows; elsewhere it reads once, few, many or a size class.

NA	TRBV5-4	NA	TRBJ2-7	CASSLRVADPYEQYF	TGTGCCAGCAGCTTGAGGGTAGCGGATCCCTACGAGCAGTACTTC
NA	TRBV4-1	TRBD2	TRBJ2-7	CASSQFLAGRYEQYF	TGCGCCAGCAGCCAGTTCCTAGCGGGGAGGTACGAGCAGTACTTC
NA	TRBV9	TRBD2	TRBJ2-5	CASSLAAGGPLGETQYF	TGTGCCAGCAGCCTGGCAGCGGGAGGGCCCTTAGGAGAGACCCAGTACTTC
few	TRBV21-1	NA	TRBJ1-5	CASSMGRDTFQPQHF	TGTGCCAGCAGCATGGGCCGGGACACCTTTCAGCCCCAGCATTTT
NA	TRBV6-1	NA	TRBJ1-3	CASRGQRSGNTIYF	TGTGCCAGCCGCGGACAGCGCTCTGGAAACACCATATATTTT
NA	TRBV6-5	NA	TRBJ2-3	CASRVGGTDTQYF	TGTGCCAGCAGAGTAGGGGGCACAGATACGCAGTATTTT
NA	TRBV4-1	NA	TRBJ2-3	CASSQDWSSAFTDTQYF	TGCGCCAGCAGCCAAGATTGGTCCAGCGCGTTCACAGATACGCAGTATTTT
NA	TRBV6-5	TRBD2	TRBJ2-3	CASSYRGTSGVDTQYF	TGTGCCAGCAGTTACAGGGGGACTAGCGGGGTGGATACGCAGTATTTT
NA	TRBV5-1	NA	TRBJ1-2	CASSLVGGEDGYTF	TGCGCCAGCAGCTTGGTGGGCGGAGAAGATGGCTACACCTTC
NA	TRBV19	NA	TRBJ2-7	CASSIAGTASYEQYF	TGTGCCAGTAGTATAGCTGGGACGGCCTCCTACGAGCAGTACTTC
few	TRBV5-1	NA	TRBJ2-1	CASSLDGRTYNEQFF	TGCGCCAGCAGCTTGGACGGGAGAACCTACAATGAGCAGTTCTTC
NA	TRBV29-1	TRBD2	TRBJ2-7	CSVREDYEQYF	TGCAGCGTTCGGGAGGACTACGAGCAGTACTTC
NA	TRBV29-1	TRBD1	TRBJ1-1	CSVEEQGARNTEAFF	TGCAGCGTTGAAGAACAGGGGGCTCGAAACACTGAAGCTTTCTTT
NA	TRBV28	TRBD1	TRBJ2-7	CASSTPGQGLSYEQYF	TGTGCCAGCAGTACCCCGGGACAGGGTCTCTCCTACGAGCAGTACTTC
NA	TRBV5-8	NA	TRBJ1-6	CASSQQGSYNSPLHF	TGTGCCAGCAGCCAACAGGGCTCCTATAATTCACCCCTCCACTTT
NA	TRBV4-1	NA	TRBJ2-3	CASSQASSTDTQYF	TGCGCCAGCAGCCAAGCTAGTAGCACAGATACGCAGTATTTT